The text below deals with one T cell receptor (beta chain). Its antigen is unknown. The sample is drawn from a study of OX40 agonist ivuxolimab in advanced cancers. Background on the study: Partial responses were recorded for three patients, including one with hepatocellular carcinoma and two with cutaneous melanoma. Whole-study findings and limits: On average, CD8+ T cells showed a greater number of expanded clones than CD4+. With doses of 0.1 to 3.0 mg/kg, CD4+ and CD8+ blood T cells had undergone clonal expansion by week 6.

Profiled with immunoSEQ multiplex PCR; TCRdb holds only in-frame clones, not every one. Altogether tens of thousands of clones are present, roughly 86% being singletons, with the ten largest covering 14% to 15%. The V end lost 4 bases, the J end lost 8 bases, and 9 bases lay between the germline ends. Germline V gene data show CDR1 as SQVTM and CDR2 as ANQGSEA. The CDR3 length is 11 residues. The chain carries TRBV29-1 and TRBJ1-3, with D unclear. This TCR came from an adult with an advanced solid tumor such as melanoma, head and neck, liver or kidney cancer. The sample in question was CD4+ or CD8+ T cells sorted from blood, obtained in a trial of the OX40 agonist ivuxolimab. The CDR3 sequence is CSVVSEDTIYF. The CDR3 DNA sequence: TGCAGCGTTGTGTCAGAGGACACCATATATTTT.